This T cell receptor (beta chain) appears in the sequencing data of a study of T cell repertoires in cytomegalovirus infection. For the study at large: TCR beta signatures that were public indicated CMV infection and matching HLA type. Study-level points and caveats: People with CMV and the relevant HLA were identified by cumulative public TCR beta family frequency.

TCRdb re-derived calls from the reads in MiXCR, one entry per CDR3 protein. The sample includes hundreds of thousands of distinct CDR3 sequences, around 11% of them seen just once. This clonotype was detected ten times or more. Its matching antigen is unknown. The V gene lost 0 bases and the J gene lost 7 bases, with 16 bases spanning the gap. The CDR3 runs to 16 residues. Germline V gene lookup returns CDR1 LGHNA and CDR2 YNFKEQ. The TCR originated in a human donor in good health (CMV status not recorded). Some clones in this sample may be carry-over from other donors' samples. Specimen: PBMCs. The gene calls are TRBV4-2 and TRBJ1-5, with D perhaps matching TRBD1 (5 bases). This chain's CDR3 is CASSQDYAQVFQPQHF. CDR3 nucleotide sequence: TGTGCCAGCAGCCAAGATTACGCACAGGTGTTCCAGCCCCAGCATTTT.